The TCR beta chain under discussion was sequenced for a study of vaccination effects on CD4 cells after COVID-19. Broader study findings: Among infection- and vaccine-induced clones, marked clonal contraction occurred late after vaccination.

With 2 bases removed from V and 0 bases from J, the gap between germline ends came to 6 bases. Germline V gene lookup returns CDR1 SGHRS and CDR2 YFSETQ. CDR3 length equals 15 residues. TCRdb's table, derived via immunoSEQ multiplex PCR, lists solely in-frame clones and lacks some. Among around 70,000 clones, around 77% were seen once, and the ten largest hold roughly 2%. As to this clone: Its antigen is not known.

Following 10 days of culture, CD4+ T cells were isolated. The receptor's source is a human donor who received a COVID-19 vaccine. The V call is TRBV5-1, the J call TRBJ2-6; D is uncertain. The source material was CD4+ T cells from PBMCs cultured without peptide, sampled before COVID-19 vaccination. The DNA of the CDR3 is TGCGCCAGCAGCTTTAGCAGCTCTGGGGCCAACGTCCTGACTTTC. It specifies CASSFSSSGANVLTF.